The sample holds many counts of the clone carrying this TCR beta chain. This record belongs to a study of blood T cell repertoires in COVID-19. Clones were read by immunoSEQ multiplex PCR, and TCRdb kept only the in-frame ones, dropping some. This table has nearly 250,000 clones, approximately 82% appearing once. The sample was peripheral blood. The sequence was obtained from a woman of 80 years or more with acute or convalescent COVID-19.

The CDR3 region has the DNA TGTGCCAGAGGCAAGGACAGGGGGTTGTACGAGCAGTACTTC. This gives the protein CARGKDRGLYEQYF. V is TRBV5-3 and J is TRBJ2-7, with 10 bases that match TRBD1. TRBV5-3 is placed among ORFs of uncertain function. The CDR3 extends over 14 amino acids. Trimming removed 7 bases from V and 4 bases from J; junction bases left unmatched: 8.